The source of this T cell receptor beta chain is a study of blood T cell repertoires in COVID-19. Study as a whole: The United States, Italy and Spain supplied acute and convalescent COVID-19 samples.

V lost 3 bases and J lost 8, with 14 bases in between. Germline CDR1 reads LNHNV; CDR2 reads YYDKDF (reference sequence). This CDR3 has 14 amino acids. Sequenced by immunoSEQ multiplex PCR; TCRdb stores in-frame clones only, minus some. The repertoire consists of a few hundred thousand clones, with around 90% occurring once and the leading ten covering 1.7%. Which cohort a participant joined came from the clinical history participants gave. V gene TRBV15 combines with J gene TRBJ2-1, with a possible D match to TRBD2 (6 bases). Sequencing was performed on PBMCs or T cells enriched from blood (not recorded which). This TCR was sampled from a woman under 30 with acute COVID-19. Here the CDR3 reads CATSSQGLLDEQFF. The CDR3 bases are TGTGCCACCAGCAGTCAGGGACTGCTCGATGAGCAGTTCTTC.